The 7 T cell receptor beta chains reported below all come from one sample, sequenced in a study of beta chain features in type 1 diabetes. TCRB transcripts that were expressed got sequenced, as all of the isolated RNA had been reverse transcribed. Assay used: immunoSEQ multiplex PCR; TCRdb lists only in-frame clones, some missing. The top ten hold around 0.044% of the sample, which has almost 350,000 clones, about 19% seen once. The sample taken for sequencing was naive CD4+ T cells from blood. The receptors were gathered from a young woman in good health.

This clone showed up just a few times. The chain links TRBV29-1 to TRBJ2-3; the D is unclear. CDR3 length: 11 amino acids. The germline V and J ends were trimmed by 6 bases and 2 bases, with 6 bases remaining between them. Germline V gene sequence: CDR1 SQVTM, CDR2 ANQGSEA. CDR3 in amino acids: CSVRLTDTQYF. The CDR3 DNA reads TGCAGCGTCAGACTCACAGATACGCAGTATTTT.

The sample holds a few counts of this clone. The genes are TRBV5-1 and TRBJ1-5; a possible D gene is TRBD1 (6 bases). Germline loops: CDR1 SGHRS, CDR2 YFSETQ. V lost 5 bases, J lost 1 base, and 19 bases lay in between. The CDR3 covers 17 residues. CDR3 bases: TGCGCCAGCAGGGCGGGTCAGGGGATGCCAAGCAATCAGCCCCAGCATTTT. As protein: CASRAGQGMPSNQPQHF.

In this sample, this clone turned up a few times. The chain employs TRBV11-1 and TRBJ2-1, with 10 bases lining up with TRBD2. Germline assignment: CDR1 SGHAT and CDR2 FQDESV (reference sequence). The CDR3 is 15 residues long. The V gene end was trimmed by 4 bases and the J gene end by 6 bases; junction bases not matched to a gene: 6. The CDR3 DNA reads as TGTGCCAGCAGCTCAAGCGGGAGGGCCGGCAATGAGCAGTTCTTC. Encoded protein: CASSSSGRAGNEQFF.

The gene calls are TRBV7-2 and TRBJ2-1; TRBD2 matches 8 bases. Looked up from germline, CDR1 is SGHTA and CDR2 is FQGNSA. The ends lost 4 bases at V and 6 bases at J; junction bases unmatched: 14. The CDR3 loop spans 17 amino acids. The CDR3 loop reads CASSSRPGTSLRNEQFF. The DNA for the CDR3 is TGTGCCAGCAGCTCTCGACCCGGGACTAGTCTTCGCAATGAGCAGTTCTTC.

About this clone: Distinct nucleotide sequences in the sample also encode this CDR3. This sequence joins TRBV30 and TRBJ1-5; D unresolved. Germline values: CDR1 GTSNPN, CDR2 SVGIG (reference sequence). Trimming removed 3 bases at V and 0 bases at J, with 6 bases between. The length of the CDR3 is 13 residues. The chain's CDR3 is CAWSGGSNQPQHF. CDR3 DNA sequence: TGTGCCTGGAGCGGCGGTAGCAATCAGCCCCAGCATTTT.

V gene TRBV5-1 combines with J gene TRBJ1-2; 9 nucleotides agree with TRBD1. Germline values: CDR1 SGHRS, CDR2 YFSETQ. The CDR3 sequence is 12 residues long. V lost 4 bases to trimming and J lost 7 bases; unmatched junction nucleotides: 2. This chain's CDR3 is CASSRGQGGYTF. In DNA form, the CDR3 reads TGCGCCAGCAGCCGGGGACAGGGTGGCTACACCTTC.

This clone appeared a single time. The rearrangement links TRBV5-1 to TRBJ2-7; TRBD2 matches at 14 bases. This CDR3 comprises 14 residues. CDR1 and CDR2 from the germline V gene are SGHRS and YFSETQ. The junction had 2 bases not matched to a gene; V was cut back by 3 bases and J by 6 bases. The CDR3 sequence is CASSSGTSGSEQYF. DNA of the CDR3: TGCGCCAGCAGCTCAGGGACTAGCGGGAGCGAGCAGTACTTC.